These 5 T cell receptor beta chains share one sample of origin, sequenced in a study of kidney transplant recipient with SARS-CoV-2 infection. Each CDR3 protein is one row after TCRdb ran MiXCR on the reads. The top ten clones hold 7% to 8% of a sample with roughly 250,000 distinct CDR3 sequences, more than 25% of them seen once. Specimen: a blood sample, collected at baseline and on day 111 from a kidney transplant recipient. These TCRs come from a male patient in his thirties who had COVID-19 and was a kidney transplant recipient. Some T cells may be supplied by the graft donor.

This clonotype has a handful of counts. The limits of the CDR3 on the DNA are not certain, so only TCRdb's listed CDR3 is given. The chain uses TRBV6-1 and TRBJ1-2. The germline V gene has CDR1 MNHNS and CDR2 SASEGT. Both ends counted, the CDR3 spans 17 residues. This CDR3 is CASSTSGSMRKTYGYTF.

With regard to this clonotype: One end of the junction does not line up with germline, which may come from a read error. The J gene is TRBJ2-1, the V gene TRBV29-1; D is undetermined. CDR1 SQVTM and CDR2 ANQGSEA come from the germline V gene. This CDR3 has 10 residues. CDR3: CSAYFNEQLF. CDR3 sequence (DNA): TGCAGCGCTTACTTCAATGAGCAGCTCTTC.

The rearrangement uses TRBV25-1 and TRBJ1-2; D is uncertain. This CDR3 contains 17 residues. V gave up 5 bases and J gave up 4 bases, with 23 bases separating them. In germline, CDR1 is MGHDK, CDR2 SYGVNS. CDR3 nucleotide sequence: TGTGCCAGCAGTAGACGGGTAGAACTGGGAAAGACCTATGGCTACACCTTC. This sequence encodes CASSRRVELGKTYGYTF.

In the case of this clonotype: Possible read error: a much larger clone is one base away. The V and J genes are TRBV6-8 and TRBJ1-1, with D unclear. The CDR3 is 15 amino acids. Germline V gene lookup returns CDR1 MNHGY and CDR2 SAAAGT. The CDR3 sequence: CASSTSNTMNTETFF. CDR3 in DNA: TGTGCCAGCAGTACGAGCAATACTATGAACACTGAAACTTTCTTT.

This clonotype has only one observation. A much larger clone lies one base from this, so it may be a read error. The chain combines TRBV28 with TRBJ2-5; D is possibly TRBD1 (5 bases). The CDR3 totals 13 residues. Germline V gives CDR1 MDHEN, CDR2 SYDVKM. The CDR3, as DNA: TGTGCCAGCAGTCCCACGACAGAAGAGACCCAGTGCTTC. It encodes CASSPTTEETQCF.